Below are 17 T cell receptor beta chains sequenced from a single sample in a study of blood T cell repertoires in COVID-19. The data were produced by immunoSEQ multiplex PCR, yet TCRdb's version contains in-frame clones alone and is incomplete. Of under 250,000 clones in the sample, about three quarters are singletons; the top ten hold 5.5% to 8.5%. Sequencing was carried out using peripheral blood. These TCRs come from a woman aged 65 to 85 with acute or convalescent COVID-19.

J is TRBJ2-5 and V is TRBV12-3 or TRBV12-4; TRBD1 aligns across 7 bases. This CDR3 comprises 12 residues. Trimming removed 7 bases from V and 6 bases from J; junction bases left unmatched: 5. CDR3 region: CASTTGVKTQYF. CDR3 nucleotides: TGTGCCAGCACTACAGGGGTGAAGACCCAGTACTTC.

Concerning this clone: The sample contains more than one DNA sequence encoding this CDR3. The chain couples TRBV30 to TRBJ1-5; a possible D gene is TRBD1 (5 bases). Between the trimmed V and J ends, which lost 1 base and 0 bases, there was a span of 7 bases. The length of the CDR3 is 14 residues. The germline CDR1 and CDR2 sequences are GTSNPN and SVGIG (reference sequence). This CDR3 reads CAWSGGVSNQPQHF. The CDR3 region has the DNA TGTGCCTGGAGTGGGGGGGTTAGCAATCAGCCCCAGCATTTT.

The chain has TRBV10-3 and TRBJ2-1, with a tentative D call TRBD1 (6 bases). The CDR3 loop spans 15 amino acids. V was cut by 6 bases and J by 6 bases, with 18 bases left in between. Germline V CDR1 and CDR2: ENHRY, SYGVKD. This CDR3 reads CAIRTGRGTPNEQFF. CDR3 in DNA: TGTGCCATCAGGACGGGCAGGGGAACCCCCAATGAGCAGTTCTTC.

CDR3 sequence: CASSYLAGGLSEQYV. DNA for the CDR3: TGTGCCAGCAGTTACCTAGCGGGGGGGCTTAGCGAGCAGTACGTC. The chain uses TRBV6-2 or TRBV6-3 and TRBJ2-7; 12 bases match TRBD2. The CDR3 has 15 residues. Germline V gene sequence: CDR1 MNHEY, CDR2 SVGEGT. The V and J ends lost 2 bases and 6 bases, in that order; junction bases with no gene match: 5.

V and J are TRBV7-2 and TRBJ1-4; 7 nucleotides match TRBD1. V shed 1 base and J 9 bases; nucleotides not matched to a gene: 5. Per germline, CDR1 SGHTA and CDR2 FQGNSA. CDR3 size: 14 residues. This chain's CDR3 is CASSLVQGSKKLFF. The CDR3 DNA sequence: TGTGCCAGCAGCTTAGTACAGGGGAGTAAAAAACTGTTTTTT.

The chain combines TRBV5-5 with TRBJ2-3; 9 bases line up with TRBD2. Germline-derived CDR1 and CDR2 are SGHKS and YYEKEE (reference sequence). The CDR3 sequence is 15 residues long. The J segment lost 5 bases and the V segment lost 4 bases, leaving 8 bases of the junction unmatched. The CDR3 DNA reads TGTGCCAGCAGCCAAGTGGGACTAGCAGGAGATACGCAGTATTTT. It is translated as CASSQVGLAGDTQYF.

J is TRBJ2-1 and V is TRBV3-1 (or the pseudogene TRBV3-2); the match to TRBD2 covers 10 bases. The CDR3 is 15 residues long. J gave up 10 bases and V 1 base, and 7 bases lay outside the gene matches. Looked up from germline, CDR1 is LGHDT and CDR2 is YNNKEL (reference sequence). CDR3 nucleotide sequence: TGTGCCAGCAGCCAAGTCAGCGGGGGGGCCCAGGAGCAGTTCTTC. As protein: CASSQVSGGAQEQFF.

This chain's CDR3 is CASSQGGAGFGNTIYF. CDR3 DNA sequence: TGTGCCAGCAGCCAAGGTGGAGCTGGGTTTGGAAACACCATATATTTT. This chain links TRBV3-1 (or the pseudogene TRBV3-2) with TRBJ1-3; D unclear. This CDR3 comprises 16 residues. V gave up 1 base and J gave up 3 bases, with 13 bases separating them. The germline V gene has CDR1 LGHDT and CDR2 YNNKEL (reference sequence).

Only a few counts were recorded for this clone. The chain recombines TRBV7-9 with TRBJ2-7; 13 nucleotides match TRBD2. J lost 3 bases, V lost 5 bases, and 13 bases had no gene match. The germline CDR1 and CDR2 sequences are SEHNR and FQNEAQ (reference sequence). The CDR3 has 18 residues. The CDR3 is CASSLQGLAGSLHYEQYF. The CDR3 region has the DNA TGTGCCAGCAGCCTGCAGGGACTAGCGGGGTCCCTCCACTACGAGCAGTACTTC.

Turning to this clone: The same CDR3 is also encoded by other DNA sequences in this sample. The gene calls are TRBV3-1 (or the pseudogene TRBV3-2) and TRBJ2-5; maybe TRBD1 (5 bases). Germline values: CDR1 LGHDT, CDR2 YNNKEL (reference sequence). The CDR3 sequence is 15 residues long. V gave up 0 bases and J gave up 3 bases, with 11 bases separating them. CDR3: CASSQDTRREETQYF. Written as DNA, the CDR3 is TGTGCCAGCAGCCAAGATACTCGCAGGGAAGAGACCCAGTACTTC.

V gene TRBV5-1 combines with J gene TRBJ1-3, with TRBD1 identical over 7 bases. CDR3 length equals 17 residues. V was clipped by 4 bases and J by 0 bases; unmatched bases: 10. CDR1 SGHRS and CDR2 YFSETQ come from the germline V gene. This CDR3 is CASSQTGSIPSGNTIYF. CDR3 bases: TGCGCCAGCAGCCAGACAGGGTCTATCCCCTCTGGAAACACCATATATTTT.

A word on this clone: The junction does not match germline at one end; this may be a read error. The V call is TRBV2, the J call TRBJ1-2; no firm D call. Germline V lookup: CDR1 SNHLY, CDR2 FYNNEI. The CDR3 sequence is 10 residues long. Here the CDR3 reads CASSEERTAF. CDR3 nucleotide sequence: TGTGCCAGCAGTGAAGAACGGACTGCCTTC. Using reference TRBV2 and TRBJ1-2 for the parts outside the CDR3, the full variable domain is EPEVTQTPSHQVTQMGQEVILRCVPISNHLYFYWYRQILGQKVEFLVSFYNNEISEKSEIFDDQFSVERPDGSNFTLKIRSTKLEDSAMYFCASSEERTAFGSGTRLTVV.

The J gene is TRBJ2-1, the V gene TRBV4-1; 8 positions agree with TRBD1. Trimming at V came to 3 bases and at J to 12 bases, leaving 10 bases not matched to a gene. Germline V gene data show CDR1 as MGHRA and CDR2 as YSYEKL. The CDR3 loop spans 14 amino acids. CDR3 residues: CASSHPGQGSVQFF. As DNA, the CDR3 is TGCGCCAGCAGCCACCCCGGACAGGGAAGCGTGCAGTTCTTC.

The chain combines TRBV20-1 with TRBJ2-3; D unclear. The germline gives CDR1 DFQATT, CDR2 SNEGSKA (reference sequence). The CDR3 totals 10 residues. Trimming took 7 bases from V and 4 from J, leaving 6 bases between them. The DNA for the CDR3 is TGCAGTGTAGTGCCAGATACGCAGTATTTT. This encodes CSVVPDTQYF.

V usage is TRBV12-3 or TRBV12-4 and J usage is TRBJ2-5; TRBD1 agrees at 9 bases. V was pared by 5 bases and J by 6 bases, with 4 bases of the junction left unmatched. The CDR3 extends over 13 amino acids. In nucleotides, the CDR3 is TGTGCCAGCAGTCCGGGACAGGGAAAGACCCAGTACTTC. Amino acid sequence: CASSPGQGKTQYF.

V is TRBV27 and J is TRBJ2-5, with D possibly TRBD1 on 6 matching bases. CDR1 is MNHEY, CDR2 SMNVEV, per germline (reference sequence). The CDR3 consists of 15 residues. V gave up 6 bases and J gave up 5 bases, with 19 bases separating them. This CDR3 reads CASRARGHRQETQYF. The CDR3, as DNA: TGTGCCAGCAGGGCGAGGGGACACAGGCAGGAGACCCAGTACTTC.

This chain joins TRBV18 and TRBJ1-3; D might be TRBD1 (6 bases). The CDR3 has 15 residues. V lost 6 bases, J lost 0 bases, and 12 bases lay in between. Looked up from germline, CDR1 is KGHSH and CDR2 is LQKENI. The DNA of the CDR3 is TGTGCCAGCTCCCCTGCACAGGGCTCTGGAAACACCATATATTTT. Protein: CASSPAQGSGNTIYF.